This TCR beta chain was retrieved from a study of naive and memory T cell subsets. General observations from the study: Especially in CD8 cells, naive repertoires contained a few larger clonotypes, possibly CD45RA-re-expressing memory cells. There was no ground truth to check naive and memory subset results. The power law exponent of TCR abundance differed between naive and memory cells. Over 85% of naive TCR sequences appeared only once, unlike memory subsets.

Both TRBC1 and TRBC2 were covered by a beta constant-region primer of two equimolar oligonucleotides. The ligated cDNA underwent four PCR rounds using SP2 and nested alpha and beta constant-region primers. TCRdb itself ran the UMI-ligation and nested PCR reads through MiXCR, one entry per CDR3 protein. The sample records 120,000 to 150,000 distinct CDR3 sequences, approximately 24% being singletons. This CDR3 region has 14 residues. Germline V gene sequence: CDR1 DFQATT, CDR2 SNEGSKA (reference sequence). V gave up 5 bases and J gave up 0 bases, with 11 bases separating them. On this clonotype: The antigen is undetermined.

The sequence came from a human donor in good health. Input material: naive CD4+ T cells from blood. V and J are TRBV20-1 and TRBJ1-5; D might be TRBD1 (6 bases). CDR3: CSASDRYSNQPQHF. The CDR3, as DNA: TGCAGTGCTTCGGACAGATATAGCAATCAGCCCCAGCATTTT.